What follows describes a single TCR beta chain. Trimming took 2 bases from V and 4 from J; bases not matched to a gene: 13. The CDR3 is 17 amino acids. Germline V gene lookup returns CDR1 MDHEN and CDR2 SYDVKM. The sample belongs to a study of blood T cell repertoires in COVID-19. Only in-frame clones appear in the TCRdb table, and some are missing; sequencing was by immunoSEQ multiplex PCR. Of over 25,000 clones in the sample, around 89% were seen once. V is TRBV28 and J is TRBJ2-5, with 7 bases aligning to TRBD1. This receptor was taken from a woman aged 55-75 years with active COVID-19. Input material: peripheral blood. The CDR3 is CASSLPGVRQGTETQYF. CDR3 DNA: TGTGCCAGCAGTTTACCCGGGGTCCGACAGGGAACAGAGACCCAGTACTTC.